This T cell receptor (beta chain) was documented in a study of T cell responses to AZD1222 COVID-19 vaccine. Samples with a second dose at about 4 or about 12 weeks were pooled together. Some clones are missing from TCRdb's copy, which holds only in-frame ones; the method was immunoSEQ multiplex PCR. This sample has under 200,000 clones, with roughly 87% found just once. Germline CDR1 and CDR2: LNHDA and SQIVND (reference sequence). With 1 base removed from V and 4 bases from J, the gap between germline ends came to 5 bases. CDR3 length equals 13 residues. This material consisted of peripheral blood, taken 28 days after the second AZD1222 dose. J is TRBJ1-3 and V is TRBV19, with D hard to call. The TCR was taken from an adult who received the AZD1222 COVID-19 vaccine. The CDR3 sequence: CASSIVAGNTIYF. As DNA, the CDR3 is TGTGCCAGTAGTATAGTTGCCGGAAACACCATATATTTT.